The 29 T cell receptor beta chains below come from one sample, sequenced in a study of technical replicates of blood from several donors (dated by TCRdb to about 2017). Library preparation used the immunoSEQ multiplex PCR assay. The source is immuneACCESS, and TCRdb retained only in-frame sequences with V and J called. Part of the clones is not carried over; for the studies checked, unresolved V genes explain less than half of this, and the remainder is unexplained. For this sample the table gives more than 75,000 clones, of which just under 95% were detected only once. Jointly, the top ten make up roughly 0.22% of the sample. Material: T cells isolated from PBMCs. The receptors were sampled from a human donor in good health.

The chain employs TRBV14 and TRBJ1-2; the match to TRBD1 covers 7 bases. Trimming took 1 base from V and 4 from J; bases not matched to a gene: 3. CDR1 and CDR2 from the germline V gene are SGHDN and FVKESK. The CDR3 sequence is 14 residues long. CDR3 sequence: CASSQGTGPYGYTF. The CDR3 DNA is TGTGCCAGCAGCCAAGGGACAGGTCCCTATGGCTACACCTTC. The variable domain in full, completed from reference TRBV14 and TRBJ1-2, reads EAGVTQFPSHSVIEKGQTVTLRCDPISGHDNLYWYRRVMGKEIKFLLHFVKESKQDESGMPNNRFLAERTGGTYSTLKVQPAELEDSGVYFCASSQGTGPYGYTFGSGTRLTVV.

The chain combines TRBV27 with TRBJ1-3; D possibly corresponds to TRBD1 (6 bases). This CDR3 contains 16 residues. The V gene lost 5 bases and the J gene lost 0 bases, with 14 bases spanning the gap. The germline V gene has CDR1 MNHEY and CDR2 SMNVEV (reference sequence). Here the CDR3 DNA reads TGTGCCAGCAGTGCGATGGGGGCGAACTCTGGAAACACCATATATTTT. Amino acid sequence: CASSAMGANSGNTIYF.

The chain employs TRBV4-2 and TRBJ2-7; 9 nucleotides line up with TRBD1. The CDR3 extends over 15 amino acids. V was pared by 3 bases and J by 2 bases, with 5 bases of the junction left unmatched. The V gene's germline CDR1 is LGHNA and CDR2 YNFKEQ. CDR3 DNA: TGTGCCAGCAGCCAGACGGGACAGGGCGCCTACGAGCAGTACTTC. It specifies CASSQTGQGAYEQYF.

The chain combines TRBV5-5 with TRBJ2-1; TRBD2 might be the D (6 bases). Germline V gene lookup returns CDR1 SGHKS and CDR2 YYEKEE (reference sequence). The CDR3 totals 14 residues. V was trimmed by 4 bases and J by 10 bases, leaving 18 bases between them. In DNA, the CDR3 is TGTGCCAGCAGCGCCTCCGGGAGCTCGAACGAGCAGTTCTTC. Its translation: CASSASGSSNEQFF.

This clone was recorded once. The chain carries TRBV6-4 and TRBJ2-1, with TRBD2 matching over 9 bases. The ends lost 3 bases at V and 8 bases at J; junction bases unmatched: 20. The CDR3 is made up of 19 amino acids. Germline V lookup: CDR1 MRHNA, CDR2 SNTAGT. CDR3 protein: CASSEGLGKAGGPTDEQFF. CDR3 in DNA: TGTGCCAGCAGTGAAGGATTAGGGAAGGCGGGAGGGCCCACGGATGAGCAGTTCTTC.

This clone occurred once. The V call is TRBV5-1, the J call TRBJ2-5, with a weak D call TRBD1 (5 bases). The CDR3 runs 14 residues. The V gene's germline CDR1 is SGHRS and CDR2 YFSETQ. Trimming took 5 bases from V and 0 from J, leaving 11 bases between them. CDR3 region: CASREGVDQETQYF. CDR3 nucleotides: TGCGCCAGCAGGGAAGGGGTCGACCAAGAGACCCAGTACTTC.

The chain uses TRBV6-1 and TRBJ2-1; 10 bases are shared with TRBD2. J gave up 7 bases and V 6 bases, and 6 bases lay outside the gene matches. There are 14 residues in the CDR3. From germline, CDR1 is MNHNS and CDR2 SASEGT. This CDR3 reads CASRGSGGANEQFF. The DNA of the CDR3 is TGTGCCAGCAGAGGGAGCGGGGGGGCTAATGAGCAGTTCTTC.

This chain links TRBV6-1 with TRBJ1-6, with D uncertain. V lost 3 bases to trimming and J lost 4 bases, with 16 bases between them. The CDR3 length is 17 residues. Germline V gives CDR1 MNHNS, CDR2 SASEGT. The CDR3 nucleotides are TGTGCCAGCAGTGATGGTGCGGGGATGGGTTATAATTCACCCCTCCACTTT. Translation gives CASSDGAGMGYNSPLHF.

The chain carries TRBV15 and TRBJ1-3; 11 positions match TRBD1. Germline loops: CDR1 LNHNV, CDR2 YYDKDF (reference sequence). The trim removed 3 bases at V and 1 base at J, leaving 11 bases unmatched. The CDR3 spans 19 residues. The CDR3 DNA sequence: TGTGCCACCAGCAGGAGAAGTTGGACAGGGGGCCTATCTGGAAACACCATATATTTT. Protein product: CATSRRSWTGGLSGNTIYF.

The V gene is TRBV7-6, the J gene TRBJ2-7; D may be TRBD2 (6 bases). Germline loops: CDR1 SGHVS, CDR2 FNYEAQ. The V gene lost 5 bases and the J gene lost 0 bases, with 11 bases spanning the gap. The CDR3 is 14 amino acids. Here the CDR3 DNA reads TGTGCCAGCAGCCTAACGGGGGTCTCCTACGAGCAGTACTTC. It translates to CASSLTGVSYEQYF.

V and J are TRBV18 and TRBJ1-5; no clear D. From germline, CDR1 is KGHSH and CDR2 LQKENI. V gave up 3 bases and J gave up 3 bases, with 9 bases separating them. This CDR3 comprises 14 residues. The CDR3 coding sequence is TGTGCCAGCTCACCGGGCAGAACCAATCAGCCCCAGCATTTT. This encodes CASSPGRTNQPQHF.

The chain employs TRBV28 and TRBJ1-2; tentative D call: TRBD1 (6 bases). V lost 8 bases and J 6 bases, leaving 22 bases between the germline ends. The CDR3 extends over 15 amino acids. Germline-derived CDR1 and CDR2 are MDHEN and SYDVKM. The CDR3 is CASVTSGGAKNGYTF. The CDR3 DNA reads TGTGCCAGCGTAACTTCGGGGGGGGCGAAAAATGGCTACACCTTC.

The gene calls are TRBV19 and TRBJ1-2, with TRBD1 identical over 8 bases. This CDR3 comprises 14 residues. With 3 bases clipped from V and 7 bases from J, the junction kept 7 bases outside the gene matches. Per germline, CDR1 LNHDA and CDR2 SQIVND (reference sequence). DNA for the CDR3: TGTGCCAGTAGTATCCCCTTGACAGGGGCTGGCTACACCTTC. Amino acid sequence: CASSIPLTGAGYTF.

The chain employs TRBV30 and TRBJ2-2; unclear D gene. The CDR3 extends over 11 amino acids. Germline-derived CDR1 and CDR2 are GTSNPN and SVGIG (reference sequence). V gave up 2 bases and J gave up 7 bases, with 5 bases separating them. The CDR3 reads CAWSSIGELFF. CDR3 bases: TGTGCCTGGAGTTCCATCGGGGAGCTGTTTTTT.

The rearrangement links TRBV27 to TRBJ2-5, with TRBD2 as a possible D gene (5 bases). The CDR3 is 15 residues long. Trimming took 1 base from V and 3 from J, leaving 12 bases between them. The germline CDR1 and CDR2 sequences are MNHEY and SMNVEV (reference sequence). Written as DNA, the CDR3 is TGTGCCAGCAGTTTATACGTGGGGAGTAAAGAGACCCAGTACTTC. Translating gives CASSLYVGSKETQYF.

The chain combines TRBV29-1 with TRBJ2-6; possibly TRBD1 for D (5 bases). With 6 bases removed from V and 2 bases from J, the gap between germline ends came to 14 bases. This CDR3 spans 15 amino acids. Per the germline V gene, CDR1 is SQVTM and CDR2 is ANQGSEA. The CDR3 sequence: CSVPGQGAGANVLTF. The CDR3, as DNA: TGCAGCGTCCCCGGGCAGGGCGCTGGGGCCAACGTCCTGACTTTC.

The chain recombines TRBV11-2 with TRBJ1-1; 11 positions match TRBD1. CDR1 and CDR2 from the germline V gene are SGHAT and FQNNGV. The CDR3 has 16 amino acids. J lost 6 bases, V lost 5 bases, and 11 bases had no gene match. The CDR3 region has the DNA TGTGCCAGCAGCAAAAAGGGACAGGGGGGGAGGTCTGAAGCTTTCTTT. Amino acid sequence: CASSKKGQGGRSEAFF.

This clone was detected a few times. J is TRBJ2-7 and V is TRBV21-1; the D call of TRBD1 is as the table states it, not checked on the DNA. TRBV21-1 is listed as a pseudogene. This CDR3 has 14 residues. The CDR3 sequence is CASSNKGTAYEQYF. Written as DNA, the CDR3 is TGTGCCAGCAGCAACAAAGGGACAGCCTACGAGCAGTACTTC.

The chain has TRBV29-1 and TRBJ2-2; D is possibly TRBD1 (5 bases). CDR1 and CDR2 from the germline V gene are SQVTM and ANQGSEA. Between the trimmed V and J ends, which lost 7 bases and 3 bases, there was a span of 12 bases. The CDR3 length is 13 residues. The DNA of the CDR3 is TGCAGCGGTCAGGGTCGGGACACCGGGGAGCTGTTTTTT. Its translation: CSGQGRDTGELFF.

V and J are TRBV6-1 and TRBJ2-1, with 7 nucleotides matching TRBD1. Trimming at V came to 6 bases and at J to 5 bases, leaving 1 base not matched to a gene. Per the germline V gene, CDR1 is MNHNS and CDR2 is SASEGT. This CDR3 comprises 12 residues. This chain's CDR3 is CASRGTDNEQFF. CDR3 nucleotides: TGTGCCAGCAGGGGGACAGACAATGAGCAGTTCTTC.

The chain uses TRBV7-9 and TRBJ2-7, with 9 bases identical to TRBD2. V shed 5 bases, J shed 6 bases, and the junction held 8 bases outside the gene matches. This CDR3 spans 14 amino acids. CDR1 and CDR2 (germline): SEHNR, FQNEAQ (reference sequence). The CDR3 DNA sequence: TGTGCCAGCAGCGGGAGCGGGAGGAGCGGCGAGCAGTACTTC. This sequence encodes CASSGSGRSGEQYF.

The genes are TRBV7-9 and TRBJ1-1; no clear D. Deletions cut 5 bases from V and 1 base from J, with 8 bases between. This CDR3 spans 13 amino acids. Germline CDR1 reads SEHNR; CDR2 reads FQNEAQ (reference sequence). CDR3 sequence: CASSLRWNTEAFF. The CDR3 bases are TGTGCCAGCAGCCTTAGATGGAACACTGAAGCTTTCTTT. The full variable domain, in which reference TRBV7-9 and TRBJ1-1 provide the parts outside the CDR3, is DTGVSQNPRHKITKRGQNVTFRCDPISEHNRLYWYRQTLGQGPEFLTYFQNEAQLEKSRLLSDRFSAERPKGSFSTLEIQRTEQGDSAMYLCASSLRWNTEAFFGQGTRLTVV.

The gene calls are TRBV6-5 and TRBJ1-2; 7 bases are shared with TRBD1. The V segment lost 4 bases and the J segment 8 bases; nucleotides outside the gene matches: 10. CDR1 is MNHEY and CDR2 is SVGAGI in the germline V gene. The CDR3 contains 14 residues. CDR3 sequence reads: CASSFQTGREGYTF. The CDR3 DNA follows: TGTGCCAGCAGTTTCCAGACAGGGCGGGAAGGCTACACCTTC.

The genes are TRBV13 and TRBJ1-1; D possibly corresponds to TRBD1 (6 bases). The germline CDR1 and CDR2 sequences are PRHDT and FYEKMQ (reference sequence). The CDR3 is 18 residues long. V was pared by 5 bases and J by 2 bases, with 24 bases between. CDR3 in DNA: TGTGCCAGCAGCAAAAATACCGGGGCAGGGGACCGAAACACTGAAGCTTTCTTT. It encodes CASSKNTGAGDRNTEAFF.

V is TRBV6-1 and J is TRBJ1-4; 8 nucleotides align to TRBD1. This CDR3 comprises 15 residues. Germline CDR1 reads MNHNS; CDR2 reads SASEGT. The ends lost 2 bases at V and 7 bases at J; junction bases unmatched: 6. The CDR3 DNA reads as TGTGCCAGCAGTGAATCCTCAGGGGGCGGTGAAAAACTGTTTTTT. It encodes CASSESSGGGEKLFF.

The gene calls are TRBV4-1 and TRBJ2-3; 11 positions match TRBD2. V was clipped by 1 base and J by 1 base; unmatched bases: 10. The CDR3 runs to 19 residues. Per the germline V gene, CDR1 is MGHRA and CDR2 is YSYEKL. The CDR3 region is CASSQVGGLAGGGTDTQYF. CDR3 coding DNA: TGCGCCAGCAGCCAAGTAGGTGGCCTAGCGGGAGGTGGCACAGATACGCAGTATTTT.

The genes are TRBV27 and TRBJ1-1; the match to TRBD1 covers 8 bases. V shed 2 bases and J 4 bases; nucleotides not matched to a gene: 6. CDR3 length equals 15 residues. CDR1 and CDR2 from the germline V gene are MNHEY and SMNVEV (reference sequence). This CDR3 reads CASSLITGGITEAFF. In nucleotides, the CDR3 is TGTGCCAGCAGTTTAATTACAGGGGGAATCACTGAAGCTTTCTTT.

V usage is TRBV7-8 and J usage is TRBJ2-1; D gene unclear. Deletions cut 2 bases from V and 4 bases from J, with 12 bases between. The CDR3 consists of 15 residues. The germline CDR1 and CDR2 sequences are SGHVS and FQNEAQ. DNA of the CDR3: TGTGCCAGCAGCTTACTGGATCGGCGGTACAATGAGCAGTTCTTC. It specifies CASSLLDRRYNEQFF.

This clone appeared a single time. V and J are TRBV4-1 and TRBJ1-2; 8 bases line up with TRBD1. This CDR3 spans 15 amino acids. CDR1 is MGHRA and CDR2 is YSYEKL in the germline V gene. Unmatched junction bases numbered 6, after V lost 1 base and J lost 5 bases. The CDR3 DNA reads TGCGCCAGCAGCCAAGCCCTTAGGACAGGGTATGGCTACACCTTC. It is translated as CASSQALRTGYGYTF.